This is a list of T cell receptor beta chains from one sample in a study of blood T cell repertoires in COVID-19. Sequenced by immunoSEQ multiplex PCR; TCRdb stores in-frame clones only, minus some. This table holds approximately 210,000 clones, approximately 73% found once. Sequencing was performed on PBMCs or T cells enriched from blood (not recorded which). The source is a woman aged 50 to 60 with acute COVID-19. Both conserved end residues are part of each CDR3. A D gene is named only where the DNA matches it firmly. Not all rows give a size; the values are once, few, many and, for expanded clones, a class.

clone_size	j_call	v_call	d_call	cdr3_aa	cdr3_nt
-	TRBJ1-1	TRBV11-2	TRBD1	CASLQGARNTEAFF	TGTGCCAGCCTCCAGGGGGCTAGGAACACTGAAGCTTTCTTT
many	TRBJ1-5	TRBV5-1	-	CASSPEGVGSNQPQHF	TGCGCCAGCAGCCCCGAGGGGGTCGGGAGCAATCAGCCCCAGCATTTT
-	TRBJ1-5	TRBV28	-	CASRTSDRSNQPQHF	TGTGCCAGCAGGACCTCGGACAGAAGCAATCAGCCCCAGCATTTT
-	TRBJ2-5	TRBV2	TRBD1	CASSKTGLQETQYF	TGTGCCAGCAGTAAGACAGGGCTCCAAGAGACCCAGTACTTC
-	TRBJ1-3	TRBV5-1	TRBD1	CASGTGGASGNTIYF	TGCGCCAGCGGGACAGGGGGAGCGTCTGGAAACACCATATATTTT
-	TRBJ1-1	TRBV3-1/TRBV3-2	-	CASSQDLQGEAFF	TGTGCCAGCAGCCAAGATCTACAGGGTGAAGCTTTCTTT
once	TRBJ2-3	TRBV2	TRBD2	CASSDGGTSGGDTQYF	TGTGCCAGCAGCGACGGAGGGACTAGCGGGGGTGATACGCAGTATTTT
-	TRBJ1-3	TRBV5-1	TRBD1	CATPPDRGLSGNTIYF	TGCGCCACCCCACCGGACAGGGGCCTCTCTGGAAACACCATATATTTT
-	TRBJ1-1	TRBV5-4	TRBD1	CASSRDRARSVNTEAFF	TGTGCCAGCAGCCGGGACAGGGCCCGATCGGTGAACACTGAAGCTTTCTTT
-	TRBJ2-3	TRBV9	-	CASSWTEFQDTQYF	TGTGCCAGCAGCTGGACAGAATTTCAAGATACGCAGTATTTT
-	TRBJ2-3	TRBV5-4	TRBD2	CASSPQGAGVADTQYF	TGTGCCAGCAGCCCACAGGGAGCGGGGGTTGCAGATACGCAGTATTTT
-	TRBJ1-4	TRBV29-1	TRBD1	CSVLGTGDEKLFF	TGCAGCGTCCTTGGGACAGGGGACGAAAAACTGTTTTTT
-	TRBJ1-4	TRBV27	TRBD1	CASSPLGQGMEKLFF	TGTGCCAGCAGTCCCCTCGGACAGGGCATGGAAAAACTGTTTTTT
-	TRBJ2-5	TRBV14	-	CASSQDEAGERETQYF	TGTGCCAGCAGCCAAGATGAGGCAGGGGAGCGAGAGACCCAGTACTTC
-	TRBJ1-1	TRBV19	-	CASSIGWRSGDFF	TGTGCCAGTAGTATAGGGTGGAGATCGGGGGATTTTTTT
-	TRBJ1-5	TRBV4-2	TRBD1	CASSQEGGGDQPQHF	TGTGCCAGCAGCCAAGAAGGGGGCGGCGATCAGCCCCAGCATTTT
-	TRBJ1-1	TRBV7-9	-	CASSFREVGAFF	TGTGCCAGCAGCTTCCGGGAGGTCGGAGCTTTCTTT
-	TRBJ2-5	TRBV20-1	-	CSASRGTQYF	TGCAGTGCCTCCCGGGGGACCCAGTACTTC
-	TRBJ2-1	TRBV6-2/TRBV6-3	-	CASSYARGSYNEQFF	TGTGCCAGCAGTTACGCCAGGGGAAGCTACAATGAGCAGTTCTTC
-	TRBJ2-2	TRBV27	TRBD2	CASSLVAGGRNTGELFF	TGTGCCAGCAGTTTAGTAGCGGGGGGGCGGAACACCGGGGAGCTGTTTTTT
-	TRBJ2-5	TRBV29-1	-	CSFYPQGSGETQYF	TGCAGCTTCTACCCTCAGGGTTCAGGAGAGACCCAGTACTTC
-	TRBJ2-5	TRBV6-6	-	CASSFDRLETQYF	TGTGCCAGCAGTTTCGACAGATTGGAGACCCAGTACTTC
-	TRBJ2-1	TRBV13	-	CASSSTVGSYNEQFF	TGTGCCAGCAGCTCTACAGTGGGCTCCTACAATGAGCAGTTCTTC
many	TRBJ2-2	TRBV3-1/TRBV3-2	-	CASRLRREGGELFF	TGTGCCAGCAGACTCCGGCGGGAAGGCGGGGAGCTGTTTTTT
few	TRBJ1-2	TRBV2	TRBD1	CASSEWTGEGGYTF	TGTGCCAGCAGTGAGTGGACAGGGGAAGGGGGCTACACCTTC
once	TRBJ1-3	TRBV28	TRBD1	CASSRQGSSGNTIYF	TGTGCCAGCTCGAGACAGGGTAGCTCTGGAAACACCATATATTTT
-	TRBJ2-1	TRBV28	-	CASSNSGPSYNEQFF	TGTGCCAGCAGTAACTCAGGCCCTTCCTACAATGAGCAGTTCTTC
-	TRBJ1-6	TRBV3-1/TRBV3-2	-	CASSRSGAAQNSPLHF	TGTGCCAGCAGCCGGTCAGGGGCGGCCCAAAATTCACCCCTCCACTTT